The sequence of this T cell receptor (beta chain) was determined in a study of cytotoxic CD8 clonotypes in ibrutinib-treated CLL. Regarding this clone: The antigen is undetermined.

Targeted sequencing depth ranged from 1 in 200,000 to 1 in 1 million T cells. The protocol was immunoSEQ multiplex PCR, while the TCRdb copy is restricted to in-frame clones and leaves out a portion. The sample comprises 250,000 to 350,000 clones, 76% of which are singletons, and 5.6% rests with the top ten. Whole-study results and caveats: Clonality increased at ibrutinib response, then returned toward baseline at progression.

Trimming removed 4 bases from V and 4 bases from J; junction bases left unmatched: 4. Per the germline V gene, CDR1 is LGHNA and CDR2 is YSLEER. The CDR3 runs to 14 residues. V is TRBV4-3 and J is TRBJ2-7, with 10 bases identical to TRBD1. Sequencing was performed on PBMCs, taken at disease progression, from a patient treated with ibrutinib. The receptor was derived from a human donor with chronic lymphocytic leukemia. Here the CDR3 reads CASSPDRGRYEQYF. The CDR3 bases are TGCGCCAGCAGCCCAGACAGGGGGCGATACGAGCAGTACTTC.